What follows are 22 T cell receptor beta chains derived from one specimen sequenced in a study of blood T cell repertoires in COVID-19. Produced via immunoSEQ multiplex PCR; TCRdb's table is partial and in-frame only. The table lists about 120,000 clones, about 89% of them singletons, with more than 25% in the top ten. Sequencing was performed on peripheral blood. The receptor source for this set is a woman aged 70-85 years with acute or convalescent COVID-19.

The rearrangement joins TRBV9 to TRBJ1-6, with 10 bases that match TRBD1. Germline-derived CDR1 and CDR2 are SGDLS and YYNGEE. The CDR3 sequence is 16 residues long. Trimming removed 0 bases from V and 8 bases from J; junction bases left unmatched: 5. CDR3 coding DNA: TGTGCCAGCAGCGTAGGAAGACAGGGGGCTTATTCACCCCTCCACTTT. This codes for CASSVGRQGAYSPLHF.

The CDR3, as DNA: TGTGCCAGCCTACCTTACCCGCAGGGGAATGAGCCCCAGCATTTT. Translation gives CASLPYPQGNEPQHF. The chain uses TRBV19 and TRBJ1-5, with D tentatively TRBD1 (6 bases). V was clipped by 9 bases and J by 8 bases, with 23 bases between them. Germline V CDR1 and CDR2: LNHDA, SQIVND (reference sequence). This CDR3 contains 15 residues.

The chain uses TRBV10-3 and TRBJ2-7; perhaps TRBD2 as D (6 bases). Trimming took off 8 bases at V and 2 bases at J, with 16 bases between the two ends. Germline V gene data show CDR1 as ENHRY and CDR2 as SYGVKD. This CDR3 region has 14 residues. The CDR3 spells CAIRLARETYEQYF. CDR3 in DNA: TGTGCCATCCGCCTCGCGCGGGAAACCTACGAGCAGTACTTC.

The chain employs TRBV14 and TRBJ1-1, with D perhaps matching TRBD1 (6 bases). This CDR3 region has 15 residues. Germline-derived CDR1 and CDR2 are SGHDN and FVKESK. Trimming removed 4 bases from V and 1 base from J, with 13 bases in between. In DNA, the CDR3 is TGTGCCAGCAGCCGAGGAGGGGGGGCGAACACTGAAGCTTTCTTT. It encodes CASSRGGGANTEAFF.

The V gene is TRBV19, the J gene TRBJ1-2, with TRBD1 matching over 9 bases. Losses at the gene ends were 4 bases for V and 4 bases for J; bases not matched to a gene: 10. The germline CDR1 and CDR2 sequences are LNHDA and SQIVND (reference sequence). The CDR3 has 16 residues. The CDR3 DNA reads TGTGCCAGTAGTACAACAGGGGGCCGCGGCTCCTATGGCTACACCTTC. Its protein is CASSTTGGRGSYGYTF.

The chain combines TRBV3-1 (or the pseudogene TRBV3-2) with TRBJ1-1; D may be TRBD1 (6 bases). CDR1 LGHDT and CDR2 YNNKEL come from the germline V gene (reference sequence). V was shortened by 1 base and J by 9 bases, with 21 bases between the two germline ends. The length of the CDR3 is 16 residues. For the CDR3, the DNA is TGTGCCAGCAGCCAAGCATTGCAGGGGTTCACTAAGAAAGCTTTCTTT. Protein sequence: CASSQALQGFTKKAFF.

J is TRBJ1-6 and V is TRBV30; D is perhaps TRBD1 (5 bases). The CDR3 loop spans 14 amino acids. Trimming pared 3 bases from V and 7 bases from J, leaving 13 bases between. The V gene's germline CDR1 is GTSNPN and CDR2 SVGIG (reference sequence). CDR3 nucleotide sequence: TGTGCCTGGAGGAGGGGACTGCGAAATTCACCCCTCCACTTT. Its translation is CAWRRGLRNSPLHF.

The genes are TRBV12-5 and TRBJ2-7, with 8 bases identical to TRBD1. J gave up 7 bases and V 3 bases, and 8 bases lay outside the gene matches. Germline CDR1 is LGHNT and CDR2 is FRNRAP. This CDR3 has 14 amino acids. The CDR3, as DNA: TGTGCTAGTGGTTTCAGTCAGGGGGCAGGAGAGCAGTACTTC. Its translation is CASGFSQGAGEQYF. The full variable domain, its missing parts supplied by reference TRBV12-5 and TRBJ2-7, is DARVTQTPRHKVTEMGQEVTMRCQPILGHNTVFWYRQTMMQGLELLAYFRNRAPLDDSGMPKDRFSAEMPDATLATLKIQPSEPRDSAVYFCASGFSQGAGEQYFGPGTRLTVT.

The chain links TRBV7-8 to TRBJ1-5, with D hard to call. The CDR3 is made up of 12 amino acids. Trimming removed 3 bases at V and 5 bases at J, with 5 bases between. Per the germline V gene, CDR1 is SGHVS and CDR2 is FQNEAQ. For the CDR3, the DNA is TGTGCCAGCAGCTTTCCCGATCAGCCCCAGCATTTT. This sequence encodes CASSFPDQPQHF.

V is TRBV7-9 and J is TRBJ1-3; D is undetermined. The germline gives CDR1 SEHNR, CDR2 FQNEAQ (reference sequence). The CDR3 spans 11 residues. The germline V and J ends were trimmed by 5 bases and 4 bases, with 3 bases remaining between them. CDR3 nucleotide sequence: TGTGCCAGCAGCCTCGGAAACACCATATATTTT. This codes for CASSLGNTIYF.

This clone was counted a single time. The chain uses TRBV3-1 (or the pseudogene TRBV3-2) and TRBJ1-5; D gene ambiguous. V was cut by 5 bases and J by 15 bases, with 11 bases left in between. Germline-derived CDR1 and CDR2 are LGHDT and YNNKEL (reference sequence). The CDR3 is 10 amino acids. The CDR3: CASSGRLRHF. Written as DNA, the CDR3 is TGTGCCAGCAGCGGGCGCCTTCGGCATTTT.

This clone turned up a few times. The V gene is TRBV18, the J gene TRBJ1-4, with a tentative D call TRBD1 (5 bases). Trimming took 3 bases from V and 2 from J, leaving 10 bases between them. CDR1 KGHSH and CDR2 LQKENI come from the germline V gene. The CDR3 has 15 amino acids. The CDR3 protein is CASSPSGHTNEKLFF. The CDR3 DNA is TGTGCCAGCTCACCTTCAGGGCATACTAATGAAAAACTGTTTTTT. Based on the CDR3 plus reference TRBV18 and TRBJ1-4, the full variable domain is NAGVMQNPRHLVRRRGQEARLRCSPMKGHSHVYWYRQLPEEGLKFMVYLQKENIIDESGMPKERFSAEFPKEGPSILRIQQVVRGDSAAYFCASSPSGHTNEKLFFGSGTQLSVL.

The CDR3 here is CASSRQGPEDTQYF. CDR3 nucleotide sequence: TGTGCCAGCAGTCGACAGGGACCAGAGGATACGCAGTATTTT. The chain couples TRBV5-4 to TRBJ2-3, with 7 bases fitting TRBD1. There are 14 residues in the CDR3. CDR1 is SGHNT and CDR2 is YYREEE in the germline V gene (reference sequence). V shed 5 bases and J 6 bases; nucleotides not matched to a gene: 9.

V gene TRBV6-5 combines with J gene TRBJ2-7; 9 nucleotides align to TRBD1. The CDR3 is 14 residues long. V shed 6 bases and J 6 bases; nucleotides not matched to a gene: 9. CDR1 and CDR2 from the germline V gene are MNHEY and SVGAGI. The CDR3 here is CASRPGTGLIEQYF. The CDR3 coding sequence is TGTGCCAGCAGGCCGGGGACAGGGCTCATCGAGCAGTACTTC.

The CDR3 nucleotides are TGTGCCAGCAGCCCATCTTTCGGTACAGTAAATGAAAAACTGTTTTTT. This sequence encodes CASSPSFGTVNEKLFF. This rearrangement joins TRBV28 to TRBJ1-4; D call uncertain. This CDR3 comprises 16 residues. The germline CDR1 and CDR2 sequences are MDHEN and SYDVKM. V lost 6 bases and J lost 5, with 19 bases in between.

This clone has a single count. CDR3 sequence (DNA): TGCGCCAGCAGCCCCGGACAGAGCCCCCTCAATGAGCAGTTCTTC. Amino acid sequence: CASSPGQSPLNEQFF. The J gene is TRBJ2-1, the V gene TRBV5-1; perhaps TRBD1 as D (6 bases). V was pared by 4 bases and J by 6 bases, with 17 bases between. Germline CDR1 reads SGHRS; CDR2 reads YFSETQ. The CDR3 runs 15 residues. The entire variable domain, with the rest obtained from reference TRBV5-1 and TRBJ2-1, is as follows: KAGVTQTPRYLIKTRGQQVTLSCSPISGHRSVSWYQQTPGQGLQFLFEYFSETQRNKGNFPGRFSGRQFSNSRSEMNVSTLELGDSALYLCASSPGQSPLNEQFFGPGTRLTVL.

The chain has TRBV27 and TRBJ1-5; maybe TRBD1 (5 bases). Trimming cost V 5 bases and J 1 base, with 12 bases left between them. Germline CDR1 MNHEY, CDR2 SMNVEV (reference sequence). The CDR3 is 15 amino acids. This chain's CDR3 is CASSPTRGSNQPQHF. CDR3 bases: TGTGCCAGCAGTCCGACACGGGGGAGCAATCAGCCCCAGCATTTT.

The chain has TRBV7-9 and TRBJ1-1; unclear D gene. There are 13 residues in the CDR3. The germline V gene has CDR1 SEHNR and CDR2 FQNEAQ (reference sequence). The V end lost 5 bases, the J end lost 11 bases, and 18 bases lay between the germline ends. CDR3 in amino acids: CASSPIEAGLAFF. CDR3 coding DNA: TGTGCCAGCAGCCCAATCGAGGCTGGGTTGGCTTTCTTT. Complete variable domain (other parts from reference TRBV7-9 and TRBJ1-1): DTGVSQNPRHKITKRGQNVTFRCDPISEHNRLYWYRQTLGQGPEFLTYFQNEAQLEKSRLLSDRFSAERPKGSFSTLEIQRTEQGDSAMYLCASSPIEAGLAFFGQGTRLTVV.

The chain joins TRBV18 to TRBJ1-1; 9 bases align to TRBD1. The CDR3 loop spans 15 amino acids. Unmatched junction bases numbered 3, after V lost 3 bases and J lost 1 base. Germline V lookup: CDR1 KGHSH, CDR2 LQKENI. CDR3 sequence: CASSPTTGGNTEAFF. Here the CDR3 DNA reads TGTGCCAGCTCACCGACGACAGGGGGGAACACTGAAGCTTTCTTT.

CDR3 nucleotide sequence: TGTGCCAGCAGTTGGACAGGGGCGATGAACACTGAAGCTTTCTTT. Amino acids: CASSWTGAMNTEAFF. This rearrangement joins TRBV6-5 to TRBJ1-1, with 9 bases aligning to TRBD1. Germline V gives CDR1 MNHEY, CDR2 SVGAGI. J gave up 0 bases and V 4 bases, and 3 bases lay outside the gene matches. The CDR3 totals 15 residues.

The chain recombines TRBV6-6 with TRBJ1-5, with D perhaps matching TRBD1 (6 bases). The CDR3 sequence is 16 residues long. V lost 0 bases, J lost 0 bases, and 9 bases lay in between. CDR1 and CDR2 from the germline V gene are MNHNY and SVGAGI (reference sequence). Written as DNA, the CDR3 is TGTGCCAGCAGTTACTCTGGACAGTATAGCAATCAGCCCCAGCATTTT. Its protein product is CASSYSGQYSNQPQHF.

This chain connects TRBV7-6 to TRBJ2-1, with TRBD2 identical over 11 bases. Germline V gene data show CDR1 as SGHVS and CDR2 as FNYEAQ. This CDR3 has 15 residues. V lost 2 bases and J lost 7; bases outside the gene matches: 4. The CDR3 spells CASSLTTSGGNEQFF. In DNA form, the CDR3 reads TGTGCCAGCAGCTTAACTACTAGCGGGGGAAATGAGCAGTTCTTC.